These T cell receptor beta chains were read from a single sample in a study of vaccination and CD4 T cells after COVID-19. TCRdb reprocessed the PCR reads via MiXCR and lists one record per CDR3 protein. The sample has roughly 15,000 distinct CDR3 sequences, 45% seen once. These receptors' targets are unknown. The specimen comprised CD4+ T cells from blood, cultured in vitro, sampled before SARS-CoV-2 vaccination. Source of these receptors: a human donor who received a COVID-19 vaccine. The CDR3 runs from the conserved cysteine through the conserved F or W. For some rows the clone size is stated as once, few or many, or as a class when expanded; others skip it.

size	V	J	CDR3
.	TRBV12-3/TRBV12-4	TRBJ1-2	CASSNGGDGYGYTF
few	TRBV7-2	TRBJ2-5	CASSLEGLGGGLETQYF
few	TRBV6-5	TRBJ2-5	CASSSRGPETQYF
.	TRBV25-1	TRBJ2-2	CASSGSGGAGELFF
few	TRBV6-5	TRBJ1-1	CASSYPEAGSEAFF
.	TRBV5-6	TRBJ2-2	CASSFFGTGVGTGELFF
.	TRBV9	TRBJ1-6	CASSVAGDSPLHF
.	TRBV5-6	TRBJ1-1	CASSRSPGQASFERAFF
few	TRBV10-2	TRBJ1-5	CASSEHRDRGVSNQPQHF
.	TRBV5-1	TRBJ2-7	CASSPHSNSYEQYF
.	TRBV7-9	TRBJ1-2	CASSSYPDRGLNGYTF
.	TRBV20-1	TRBJ2-5	CSAVTTGLAGNVKETQYF
.	TRBV4-1	TRBJ1-2	CASSPSALRGRDGYTF
.	TRBV5-8	TRBJ2-1	CASSSSYGTGSNEQFF
.	TRBV10-1	TRBJ1-4	CASSETYEKLFF
.	TRBV28	TRBJ1-6	CASSFPGYNSPLHF
large	TRBV19	TRBJ1-1	CASSPRQGVRTEAFF
.	TRBV6-1	TRBJ2-7	CASFRTRESYEQYF
.	TRBV20-1	TRBJ2-3	CSARDEAGGADTQYF
.	TRBV11-3	TRBJ1-2	CASSSTGLGAGYTF
.	TRBV24-1	TRBJ1-1	CATKGQGGTEAFF
few	TRBV6-1	TRBJ1-5	CASSHTQGSQPQHF
few	TRBV20-1	TRBJ1-2	CSARPPGGWDYGYTF
.	TRBV19	TRBJ1-5	CASSTPGQGTQPQHF
.	TRBV25-1	TRBJ2-3	CASSESLAGTDTQYF
.	TRBV6-1	TRBJ1-2	CASSQTQGARSGGYTF
.	TRBV6-4	TRBJ1-5	CASKGGVRPQHF
once	TRBV11-3	TRBJ1-2	CASSSKWDGYTF
few	TRBV21-1	TRBJ1-1	CASSNGRGRETEAFF
few	TRBV15	TRBJ2-7	CATSDRVKSYEQYF
large	TRBV27	TRBJ1-2	CASASGASPYGYTF